This TCR beta chain was sequenced for a study of cytomegalovirus exposure and HLA in healthy donors. V dropped 6 bases and J dropped 6; count of bases not matched to a gene: 4. The CDR3 extends over 14 amino acids. Germline V CDR1 and CDR2: LNHDA, SQIVND (reference sequence). Healthy bone marrow donors formed the donor group. A multiplex PCR was run with 60 Vbeta primers and 13 Jbeta primers. The repertoire was sequenced with immunoSEQ multiplex PCR; TCRdb's copy has only in-frame clones and lacks some. The table includes 180,000 or so clones, over 80% detected once. The sequenced material came from PBMCs. The receptor comes from a girl aged 5 to 17 in good health and CMV-seropositive. The gene calls are TRBV19 and TRBJ2-2; 10 bases match TRBD2. The CDR3 DNA sequence: TGTGCCAGTAGAGCTAGCGGGGGAGCCGGGGAGCTGTTTTTT. It encodes CASRASGGAGELFF. Supplemented by reference TRBV19 and TRBJ2-2, the full variable domain reads DGGITQSPKYLFRKEGQNVTLSCEQNLNHDAMYWYRQDPGQGLRLIYYSQIVNDFQKGDIAEGYSVSREKKESFPLTVTSAQKNPTAFYLCASRASGGAGELFFGEGSRLTVL.